What follows are 12 T cell receptor beta chains derived from one specimen sequenced in a study of blood T cell repertoires in COVID-19. TCRdb's copy holds only in-frame clones and misses some; the assay was immunoSEQ multiplex PCR. The sample records more than 15,000 clones, about 89% being singletons. Sample: peripheral blood. These receptors were collected from a woman in her sixties with active COVID-19.

The CDR3: CASRGDSQNSPLHF. CDR3 in DNA: TGTGCCAGCAGGGGGGACAGTCAAAATTCACCCCTCCACTTT. The V and J genes are TRBV7-6 and TRBJ1-6; 7 bases are a match to TRBD1. Germline CDR1 is SGHVS and CDR2 is FNYEAQ. Trimming at V came to 6 bases and at J to 7 bases, leaving 6 bases not matched to a gene. The CDR3 contains 14 residues.

CDR3 amino acids: CASQGSWIQPQHF. The CDR3 region has the DNA TGTGCCAGTCAGGGGAGTTGGATTCAGCCCCAGCATTTT. This chain joins TRBV6-5 and TRBJ1-5, with TRBD1 as a possible D gene (6 bases). V was trimmed by 9 bases and J by 6 bases, leaving 15 bases between them. The length of the CDR3 is 13 residues. Germline CDR1 is MNHEY and CDR2 is SVGAGI.

This chain uses TRBV25-1 with TRBJ1-1; possible D gene TRBD1, 5 bases. V was pared by 3 bases and J by 6 bases, with 17 bases between. Germline V CDR1 and CDR2: MGHDK, SYGVNS. The length of the CDR3 is 15 residues. The CDR3 coding sequence is TGTGCCAGCAGTGAGCACAAGGGGCGGGGGTCTGAAGCTTTCTTT. The encoded protein is CASSEHKGRGSEAFF.

This clone was observed a handful of times. The chain uses TRBV5-4 and TRBJ1-1; D may be TRBD1 (5 bases). Trimming removed 4 bases at V and 5 bases at J, with 15 bases between. This CDR3 contains 14 residues. In germline, CDR1 is SGHNT, CDR2 YYREEE (reference sequence). The CDR3 loop is CASSNGGTGTEAFF. Written as DNA, the CDR3 is TGTGCCAGCAGCAACGGAGGGACGGGTACTGAAGCTTTCTTT. The whole variable domain, remainder taken from reference TRBV5-4 and TRBJ1-1, is ETGVTQSPTHLIKTRGQQVTLRCSSQSGHNTVSWYQQALGQGPQFIFQYYREEENGRGNFPPRFSGLQFPNYSSELNVNALELDDSALYLCASSNGGTGTEAFFGQGTRLTVV.

CDR3 nucleotides: TGTGCCAGCAGCCCTGGGACAGGGCGACCCTATGGCTACACCTTC. This codes for CASSPGTGRPYGYTF. The chain combines TRBV7-3 with TRBJ1-2; 9 bases match TRBD1. Trimming cost V 5 bases and J 4 bases; bases outside gene matches: 8. Germline CDR1 SGHTA, CDR2 FQGTGA. The CDR3 sequence is 15 residues long.

The genes are TRBV27 and TRBJ2-6; a weak D match, TRBD1 (6 bases). Germline assignment: CDR1 MNHEY and CDR2 SMNVEV (reference sequence). Trimming cost V 1 base and J 0 bases, with 19 bases left between them. The CDR3 runs 20 residues. CDR3 in DNA: TGTGCCAGCAGTTTATATTCACGGACAGCCCGACCCTCTGGGGCCAACGTCCTGACTTTC. Amino acid sequence: CASSLYSRTARPSGANVLTF.

The rearrangement links TRBV29-1 to TRBJ2-5, with TRBD1 as a possible D gene (6 bases). The CDR3 contains 14 residues. Germline lookup yields CDR1 SQVTM and CDR2 ANQGSEA. V lost 3 bases, J lost 5 bases, and 16 bases lay in between. CDR3 coding DNA: TGCAGCGTTGACAGTCAGCCAGGGGTCGAGACCCAGTACTTC. Its protein is CSVDSQPGVETQYF.

This chain joins TRBV3-1 (or the pseudogene TRBV3-2) and TRBJ1-1; 10 bases map to TRBD1. The CDR3 is 15 residues long. Germline-derived CDR1 and CDR2 are LGHDT and YNNKEL (reference sequence). With 4 bases clipped from V and 1 base from J, the junction kept 3 bases outside the gene matches. CDR3 DNA sequence: TGTGCCAGCAGCCCGAGACAGGGGGCGAACACTGAAGCTTTCTTT. Protein product: CASSPRQGANTEAFF.

This rearrangement joins TRBV29-1 to TRBJ2-7; TRBD1 is a possible D gene (5 bases). The CDR3 extends over 11 amino acids. Between the trimmed V and J ends, which lost 6 bases and 3 bases, there was a span of 9 bases. Germline V gives CDR1 SQVTM, CDR2 ANQGSEA. In nucleotides, the CDR3 is TGCAGCGTGATACAGGACTACGAGCAGTACTTC. This sequence encodes CSVIQDYEQYF.

The chain recombines TRBV9 with TRBJ2-3, with 9 bases fitting TRBD2. The CDR3 contains 16 residues. The germline gives CDR1 SGDLS, CDR2 YYNGEE. V shed 0 bases, J shed 1 base, and the junction held 3 bases outside the gene matches. This chain's CDR3 is CASSVVLAGGTDTQYF. CDR3 bases: TGTGCCAGCAGCGTAGTCTTAGCGGGAGGCACAGATACGCAGTATTTT. Full variable domain (remainder filled in from reference TRBV9 and TRBJ2-3): DSGVTQTPKHLITATGQRVTLRCSPRSGDLSVYWYQQSLDQGLQFLIQYYNGEERAKGNILERFSAQQFPDLHSELNLSSLELGDSALYFCASSVVLAGGTDTQYFGPGTRLTVL.

This sequence joins TRBV5-1 and TRBJ2-7, with TRBD1 as a possible D gene (5 bases). V was pared by 1 base and J by 4 bases, with 15 bases between. Germline lookup yields CDR1 SGHRS and CDR2 YFSETQ. CDR3 size: 15 residues. The CDR3 sequence is CASSLLAGAGYEQYF. As DNA, the CDR3 is TGCGCCAGCAGCTTGTTGGCAGGCGCAGGGTACGAGCAGTACTTC. Full variable domain (rest looked up from reference TRBV5-1 and TRBJ2-7): KAGVTQTPRYLIKTRGQQVTLSCSPISGHRSVSWYQQTPGQGLQFLFEYFSETQRNKGNFPGRFSGRQFSNSRSEMNVSTLELGDSALYLCASSLLAGAGYEQYFGPGTRLTVT.

The chain joins TRBV5-6 to TRBJ1-2; D ambiguous. V lost 4 bases, J lost 8 bases, and 15 bases lay in between. This CDR3 is 13 amino acids long. Per the germline V gene, CDR1 is SGHDT and CDR2 is YYEEEE. CDR3 coding DNA: TGTGCCAGCAGCGCGGGCCCGTTCCCGGGCTACACCTTC. It translates to CASSAGPFPGYTF.